What follows are 30 T cell receptor beta chains derived from one specimen sequenced in a study of blood T cell repertoires in COVID-19. Using immunoSEQ multiplex PCR, the repertoire was profiled, and TCRdb retains in-frame clones only, with some absent. The profile shows 25,000 to 30,000 clones, roughly 84% of them singletons. Sequenced material: peripheral blood. Receptor source: a human donor in a cohort sampled during active COVID-19. The donor label of this sample is uncertain.

This clone was counted a single time. The chain is built from TRBV6-5 and TRBJ1-5; 8 bases are shared with TRBD1. The trim removed 8 bases at V and 1 base at J, leaving 4 bases unmatched. CDR3 length: 14 amino acids. Germline V CDR1 and CDR2: MNHEY, SVGAGI. The CDR3 sequence: CASGQGSSNQPQHF. CDR3 in DNA: TGTGCCAGCGGACAGGGCTCCAGCAATCAGCCCCAGCATTTT.

V is TRBV5-4 and J is TRBJ1-3; possible D gene TRBD1, 5 bases. The CDR3 spans 14 residues. Germline V lookup: CDR1 SGHNT, CDR2 YYREEE (reference sequence). The ends were cut back, 5 bases at V and 4 bases at J, with 13 bases in the middle. The CDR3 DNA reads TGTGCCAGCAGTATTGGGGGGGTCGGAAACACCATATATTTT. Residues: CASSIGGVGNTIYF.

This clone showed up just once. The chain combines TRBV5-1 with TRBJ1-1; D might be TRBD1 (5 bases). The CDR3 sequence is 12 residues long. The V end lost 2 bases, the J end lost 6 bases, and 8 bases lay between the germline ends. Per the germline V gene, CDR1 is SGHRS and CDR2 is YFSETQ. The DNA for the CDR3 is TGCGCCAGCAGCTTATCAGGGTCTGAAGCTTTCTTT. It yields the protein CASSLSGSEAFF.

This clone is a singleton in its sample. This sequence joins TRBV5-4 and TRBJ1-6; D is undetermined. This CDR3 is 16 amino acids long. CDR1 and CDR2 from the germline V gene are SGHNT and YYREEE (reference sequence). V was clipped by 0 bases and J by 8 bases, with 15 bases between them. The DNA of the CDR3 is TGTGCCAGCAGCTTGGAGATGACTCGCCGGGATTCACCCCTCCACTTT. This gives the protein CASSLEMTRRDSPLHF.

CDR3 coding DNA: TGTGCCAGCAGCTTTAGTGCGGGGGGCACAGATACGCAGTATTTT. Protein sequence: CASSFSAGGTDTQYF. This chain links TRBV7-9 with TRBJ2-3, with TRBD2 matching 7 bases. The CDR3 length is 15 residues. The trim removed 3 bases at V and 1 base at J, leaving 4 bases unmatched. Per germline, CDR1 SEHNR and CDR2 FQNEAQ (reference sequence).

The rearrangement joins TRBV5-4 to TRBJ2-2; 10 bases fit TRBD1. V lost 4 bases, J lost 4 bases, and 10 bases stayed unmatched. The CDR3 is 17 amino acids. CDR1 is SGHNT and CDR2 is YYREEE in the germline V gene (reference sequence). This CDR3 is CASSPRQGAVGTGELFF. The CDR3 bases are TGTGCCAGCAGCCCCAGACAGGGGGCTGTCGGCACCGGGGAGCTGTTTTTT. Complete variable domain (other parts from reference TRBV5-4 and TRBJ2-2): ETGVTQSPTHLIKTRGQQVTLRCSSQSGHNTVSWYQQALGQGPQFIFQYYREEENGRGNFPPRFSGLQFPNYSSELNVNALELDDSALYLCASSPRQGAVGTGELFFGEGSRLTVL.

V is TRBV19 and J is TRBJ2-1; TRBD2 matches at 14 bases. The germline gives CDR1 LNHDA, CDR2 SQIVND (reference sequence). Germline trimming cut 10 bases from V and 4 bases from J; bases unmatched to any gene: 12. CDR3 length: 17 residues. CDR3 coding DNA: TGTGCCACCGCGACTAGCGGGGGGGTGGGGGGTTACAATGAGCAGTTCTTC. Its protein product is CATATSGGVGGYNEQFF.

V and J are TRBV9 and TRBJ1-2, with a possible D match to TRBD1 (6 bases). Germline V lookup: CDR1 SGDLS, CDR2 YYNGEE. This CDR3 has 15 amino acids. Trimming left V 2 bases short and J 0 bases short, with 11 bases between. CDR3 sequence: CASSVTGSANYGYTF. The DNA of the CDR3 is TGTGCCAGCAGCGTCACAGGGTCGGCTAACTATGGCTACACCTTC.

This clone came up once. The chain carries TRBV3-1 (or the pseudogene TRBV3-2) and TRBJ1-2; maybe TRBD1 (6 bases). Germline CDR1 reads LGHDT; CDR2 reads YNNKEL (reference sequence). V was pared by 3 bases and J by 8 bases, with 13 bases between. This CDR3 has 13 residues. For the CDR3, the DNA is TGTGCCAGCAGCCAGGCAAACAGGGCCGGCTACACCTTC. It encodes CASSQANRAGYTF.

The J gene is TRBJ2-3, the V gene TRBV6-1; 7 nucleotides agree with TRBD2. Germline V lookup: CDR1 MNHNS, CDR2 SASEGT. J gave up 2 bases and V 1 base, and 6 bases lay outside the gene matches. The CDR3 covers 16 residues. The CDR3 sequence: CASSEDGGGYTDTQYF. The DNA of the CDR3 is TGTGCCAGCAGTGAAGATGGCGGGGGATACACAGATACGCAGTATTTT.

This chain joins TRBV10-3 and TRBJ2-1, with 10 bases fitting TRBD2. With V trimmed by 8 bases and J by 7 bases, 11 bases remained unmatched. Germline CDR1 reads ENHRY; CDR2 reads SYGVKD. The CDR3 consists of 15 residues. The CDR3 protein is CAIATPGTSDNEQFF. Here the CDR3 DNA reads TGTGCCATCGCTACTCCAGGGACTAGCGATAATGAGCAGTTCTTC.

This rearrangement joins TRBV7-2 to TRBJ2-6, with D perhaps TRBD2 (5 bases). The CDR3 runs 15 residues. Germline V CDR1 and CDR2: SGHTA, FQGNSA. The ends were cut back, 4 bases at V and 2 bases at J, with 9 bases in the middle. The CDR3 coding sequence is TGTGCCAGCAGCTCCGACGGGACTGGGGCCAACGTCCTGACTTTC. It specifies CASSSDGTGANVLTF. Complete variable domain (other parts from reference TRBV7-2 and TRBJ2-6): GAGVSQSPSNKVTEKGKDVELRCDPISGHTALYWYRQSLGQGLEFLIYFQGNSAPDKSGLPSDRFSAERTGGSVSTLTIQRTQQEDSAVYLCASSSDGTGANVLTFGAGSRLTVL.

This clone was observed a handful of times. The J gene is TRBJ2-1, the V gene TRBV29-1; 9 nucleotides align to TRBD2. CDR1 is SQVTM and CDR2 is ANQGSEA in the germline V gene. This CDR3 spans 14 amino acids. J gave up 4 bases and V 5 bases, and 6 bases lay outside the gene matches. CDR3 sequence reads: CSVPGLAQYNEQFF. The CDR3 DNA is TGCAGCGTTCCGGGACTAGCCCAGTACAATGAGCAGTTCTTC.

This chain connects TRBV3-1 (or the pseudogene TRBV3-2) to TRBJ1-4; D remains unclear. This CDR3 contains 17 residues. Germline CDR1 and CDR2: LGHDT and YNNKEL (reference sequence). The germline V and J ends were trimmed by 3 bases and 8 bases, with 22 bases remaining between them. CDR3 residues: CASSHLSEGWSSEKLFF. CDR3 DNA sequence: TGTGCCAGCAGCCACCTCAGCGAGGGATGGTCAAGCGAAAAACTGTTTTTT.

The rearrangement uses TRBV25-1 and TRBJ1-6; TRBD1 might be the D (6 bases). This CDR3 contains 13 residues. Germline lookup yields CDR1 MGHDK and CDR2 SYGVNS. Trimming took off 5 bases at V and 7 bases at J, with 9 bases between the two ends. The CDR3 is CASSQGTNSPLHF. CDR3 DNA: TGTGCCAGCAGTCAGGGGACGAATTCACCCCTCCACTTT. The complete variable domain, with remaining parts taken from reference TRBV25-1 and TRBJ1-6, reads EADIYQTPRYLVIGTGKKITLECSQTMGHDKMYWYQQDPGMELHLIHYSYGVNSTEKGDLSSESTVSRIRTEHFPLTLESARPSHTSQYLCASSQGTNSPLHFGNGTRLTVT.

V and J are TRBV4-2 and TRBJ2-3, with D tentatively TRBD2 (6 bases). The CDR3 totals 16 residues. Germline CDR1 is LGHNA and CDR2 is YNFKEQ. Deletions cut 5 bases from V and 2 bases from J, with 17 bases between. The CDR3 DNA sequence: TGTGCCAGCAGCTATTTCCGGGACTCCAACACAGATACGCAGTATTTT. Amino acids: CASSYFRDSNTDTQYF.

This chain connects TRBV19 to TRBJ2-7, with 7 bases matching TRBD1. Germline V gene data show CDR1 as LNHDA and CDR2 as SQIVND (reference sequence). The J segment lost 4 bases and the V segment lost 2 bases, leaving 11 bases of the junction unmatched. This CDR3 region has 16 residues. The CDR3 nucleotides read TGTGCCAGTAGTATATCCCTTCAGACAGGGCGGTACGAGCAGTACTTC. It codes for CASSISLQTGRYEQYF.

The chain links TRBV4-1 to TRBJ1-4; a possible D gene is TRBD1 (5 bases). The V end lost 4 bases, the J end lost 8 bases, and 14 bases lay between the germline ends. Germline CDR1 MGHRA, CDR2 YSYEKL. This CDR3 has 14 amino acids. The CDR3: CASSPDDRGEKLFF. The CDR3 coding sequence is TGCGCCAGCAGCCCGGATGACAGAGGCGAAAAACTGTTTTTT.

The chain carries TRBV6-2 or TRBV6-3 and TRBJ2-7, with D unresolved. The V end lost 5 bases, the J end lost 7 bases, and 12 bases lay between the germline ends. The CDR3 extends over 12 amino acids. The germline CDR1 and CDR2 sequences are MNHEY and SVGEGT. In nucleotides, the CDR3 is TGTGCCAGCAGTCTCGTCCTAGGAGAGCAGTACTTC. Encoded protein: CASSLVLGEQYF.

This clone was seen a few times. V and J are TRBV19 and TRBJ1-5; 10 nucleotides match TRBD1. The CDR3 is made up of 17 amino acids. CDR1 and CDR2 (germline): LNHDA, SQIVND (reference sequence). V lost 7 bases to trimming and J lost 4 bases; unmatched junction nucleotides: 13. The CDR3 sequence is CASKIGGDRGGNQPQHF. The CDR3 DNA reads as TGTGCCAGTAAGATCGGCGGGGACAGGGGAGGGAATCAGCCCCAGCATTTT.

The rearrangement links TRBV5-4 to TRBJ2-3; TRBD2 matches 8 bases. CDR1 is SGHNT, CDR2 YYREEE, per germline (reference sequence). V was clipped by 0 bases and J by 5 bases; unmatched bases: 5. The CDR3 is made up of 15 amino acids. Here the CDR3 reads CASSLVRGGLDTQYF. CDR3 in DNA: TGTGCCAGCAGCTTGGTTCGGGGGGGCTTAGATACGCAGTATTTT.

The chain is built from TRBV7-9 and TRBJ2-7, with D perhaps matching TRBD1 (5 bases). Germline values: CDR1 SEHNR, CDR2 FQNEAQ (reference sequence). V was trimmed by 5 bases and J by 4 bases, leaving 15 bases between them. This CDR3 spans 14 amino acids. CDR3 in amino acids: CASSPRDRYYEQYF. Here the CDR3 DNA reads TGTGCCAGCAGCCCCCGAGACAGATATTACGAGCAGTACTTC.

The chain uses TRBV6-5 and TRBJ1-5, with D possibly TRBD1 on 5 matching bases. This CDR3 region has 14 residues. Germline values: CDR1 MNHEY, CDR2 SVGAGI. Between the trimmed V and J ends, which lost 5 bases and 0 bases, there was a span of 8 bases. CDR3 sequence: CASSQGYSNQPQHF. CDR3 nucleotides: TGTGCCAGCAGTCAGGGATATAGCAATCAGCCCCAGCATTTT.

V usage is TRBV9 and J usage is TRBJ2-5, with TRBD1 identical over 8 bases. The CDR3 extends over 15 amino acids. V gave up 3 bases and J gave up 3 bases; unmatched junction bases: 7. Germline V gene lookup returns CDR1 SGDLS and CDR2 YYNGEE. The CDR3 DNA sequence: TGTGCCAGCAGCGGACAGGGGAGTATGGAAGAGACCCAGTACTTC. Translation: CASSGQGSMEETQYF.

This clone has more than one count but fewer than ten. The chain uses TRBV6-4 and TRBJ2-3; D gene uncertain. V was pared by 4 bases and J by 2 bases, with 7 bases between. The CDR3 is 13 amino acids. The V gene's germline CDR1 is MRHNA and CDR2 SNTAGT. The CDR3 loop is CASSARYTDTQYF. CDR3 in DNA: TGTGCCAGCAGTGCTCGGTACACAGATACGCAGTATTTT.

The V call is TRBV2, the J call TRBJ2-3; D may be TRBD2 (5 bases). The CDR3 consists of 14 residues. CDR1 SNHLY and CDR2 FYNNEI come from the germline V gene. The germline V and J ends were trimmed by 7 bases and 2 bases, with 13 bases remaining between them. The CDR3 sequence: CASNGLDITDTQYF. CDR3 bases: TGTGCCAGCAATGGACTGGATATCACAGATACGCAGTATTTT.

The genes are TRBV11-2 and TRBJ2-3; D not certain. CDR1 is SGHAT, CDR2 FQNNGV, per germline. Trimming shortened V by 1 base and J by 2 bases, and 10 bases separated the two germline ends. The CDR3 runs 15 residues. The CDR3 nucleotides are TGTGCCAGCAGCTTAGCCTCAGTTCACACAGATACGCAGTATTTT. Its protein is CASSLASVHTDTQYF. Complete variable domain (other parts from reference TRBV11-2 and TRBJ2-3): EAGVAQSPRYKIIEKRQSVAFWCNPISGHATLYWYQQILGQGPKLLIQFQNNGVVDDSQLPKDRFSAERLKGVDSTLKIQPAKLEDSAVYLCASSLASVHTDTQYFGPGTRLTVL.

This chain links TRBV18 with TRBJ1-2; D is possibly TRBD1 (5 bases). Between the trimmed V and J ends, which lost 6 bases and 8 bases, there was a span of 16 bases. This CDR3 comprises 13 residues. Germline V gives CDR1 KGHSH, CDR2 LQKENI. The CDR3 DNA is TGTGCCAGCTCCCCTGCGGGGCCAGAGGGCTACACCTTC. Amino acid sequence: CASSPAGPEGYTF.

This chain connects TRBV3-1 (or the pseudogene TRBV3-2) to TRBJ2-1; the match to TRBD2 covers 9 bases. Germline CDR1 LGHDT, CDR2 YNNKEL (reference sequence). The CDR3 contains 16 residues. V lost 1 base to trimming and J lost 4 bases; unmatched junction nucleotides: 5. The CDR3 nucleotides read TGTGCCAGCAGCCAAGCGGAGCGGGGGGCTTACAATGAGCAGTTCTTC. Translation gives CASSQAERGAYNEQFF.

This rearrangement joins TRBV7-2 to TRBJ2-3; 15 bases match TRBD2. CDR1 and CDR2 (germline): SGHTA, FQGNSA. J gave up 8 bases and V 5 bases, and 14 bases lay outside the gene matches. This CDR3 has 18 amino acids. The CDR3 bases are TGTGCCAGCAGCCCGGGGACTAGCGGGGGGCTGAAAATGGCTACGCAGTATTTT. Translation: CASSPGTSGGLKMATQYF.